This T cell receptor (beta chain) was found in a study of blood T cells in healthy people across ages. Points from the study as a whole: Total diversity from one million sequenced T cells was likely underestimated.

The CDR3 covers 13 residues. V lost 8 bases to trimming and J lost 5 bases, with 15 bases between them. All donors came from Russia, were Caucasian and healthy, and spanned ages roughly 6 to 95. Each sample yielded at least 6 micrograms of PBMC total RNA. A second roughly 7 to 11 cycle PCR used barcoded and J-beta primers. Sequencing yielded, for each sample, at least 2.5 million paired-end reads carrying CDR3. One entry per CDR3 protein, called by TCRdb with MiXCR from the 5' RACE reads. The top ten clones hold approximately 30% of a sample with roughly 860,000 distinct CDR3 sequences, around 62% of them seen once. A word on this clonotype: The antigen is not known.

The rearrangement uses TRBV12-3 or TRBV12-4 and TRBJ1-1; D not resolved. The TCR was taken from a man aged 30 to 45 in good health. Input material: blood. Here the CDR3 reads CASQIYQTTEAFF. CDR3 sequence (DNA): TGTGCCAGCCAAATTTACCAAACGACTGAAGCTTTCTTT.